The rows below give T cell receptor beta chains drawn from one sample of a study of cytomegalovirus exposure and HLA in healthy donors. Sequencing was performed with immunoSEQ multiplex PCR; in TCRdb, only in-frame clones are kept and a portion is missing. The sample comprises about 190,000 clones, about 89% of which are singletons, and over 1% rests with the top ten. Sequenced: PBMCs. The receptors come from a man aged 30 to 45 in good health and CMV-seronegative. The CDR3 runs from the conserved cysteine through the conserved F or W. Each record gives: clone size, V gene, D gene, J gene, CDR3 DNA, CDR3 protein. A D gene is named only where the DNA matches it firmly. Expanded clones are given a class, and other clones once, few, many or no size at all.

size: -
V: TRBV7-9
D: -
J: TRBJ1-1
DNA: TGTGCCAGCAGCTTGGGACTGACGAACACTGAAGCTTTCTTT
CDR3: CASSLGLTNTEAFF

size: -
V: TRBV5-1
D: TRBD2
J: TRBJ2-3
DNA: TGCGCCAGCAGCTTGGCCGGGCTAGCGGGGACCACAGATACGCAGTATTTT
CDR3: CASSLAGLAGTTDTQYF

size: -
V: TRBV29-1
D: TRBD1
J: TRBJ2-2
DNA: TGCAGCGTAGCGGGACAGGGGGACTCCGGGGAGCTGTTTTTT
CDR3: CSVAGQGDSGELFF

size: once
V: TRBV5-1
D: -
J: TRBJ2-7
DNA: TGCGCCAGCAGCTTGGCATGGAGGGACTACGAGCAGTACTTC
CDR3: CASSLAWRDYEQYF

size: -
V: TRBV30
D: -
J: TRBJ2-1
DNA: TGTGCCTGGAGTGGGGGAGGCCTCTACAATGAGCAGTTCTTC
CDR3: CAWSGGGLYNEQFF

size: -
V: TRBV2
D: -
J: TRBJ1-2
DNA: TGTGCCAGCAGTGGATTAGAGGCAACGAACACCTTC
CDR3: CASSGLEATNTF

size: -
V: TRBV19
D: TRBD2
J: TRBJ2-2
DNA: TGTGCCAGTACCCGGGGGGTCAACACCGGGGAGCTGTTTTTT
CDR3: CASTRGVNTGELFF

size: -
V: TRBV4-3
D: -
J: TRBJ2-7
DNA: TGCGCCAGCAGCCAAGATCTGGCGGGGATTACCTACGAGCAGTACTTC
CDR3: CASSQDLAGITYEQYF

size: once
V: TRBV7-9
D: -
J: TRBJ2-5
DNA: TGTGCCAGCAGCTTAATGTCGGTCGCGGAGACCCAGTACTTC
CDR3: CASSLMSVAETQYF

size: -
V: TRBV11-2
D: -
J: TRBJ2-2
DNA: TGTGCCAGCAGCTTAGTGCCACTCACCGGGGAGCTGTTTTTT
CDR3: CASSLVPLTGELFF

size: once
V: TRBV27
D: TRBD1
J: TRBJ1-4
DNA: TGTGCCAGCAGTTTAAGGGGGCTCCGGGAAAAACTGTTTTTT
CDR3: CASSLRGLREKLFF

size: -
V: TRBV15
D: TRBD2
J: TRBJ2-2
DNA: TGTGCCACCAGCAGGGGGGGGGTTGCCGGGGAGCTGTTTTTT
CDR3: CATSRGGVAGELFF

size: -
V: TRBV20-1
D: -
J: TRBJ2-3
DNA: TGCAGTGCTAGAGATATGGATACGCAGTATTTT
CDR3: CSARDMDTQYF

size: -
V: TRBV19
D: -
J: TRBJ2-1
DNA: TGTGCCAGTAGCCTTGCGACCTACAATGAGCAGTTCTTC
CDR3: CASSLATYNEQFF

size: -
V: TRBV28
D: -
J: TRBJ2-2
DNA: TGTGCCAGCAGTTTTGGGGTGGTGGGTCCGTCAGGGACCGGGGAGCTGTTTTTT
CDR3: CASSFGVVGPSGTGELFF

size: -
V: TRBV28
D: -
J: TRBJ2-7
DNA: TGTGCCAGCAGTTTCCCGCCGTTCGGCGAGCAGTACTTC
CDR3: CASSFPPFGEQYF

size: -
V: TRBV28
D: -
J: TRBJ2-7
DNA: TGTGCCAGCAGTTTATACGAGCAGCGAAGCTCCTACGAGCAGTACTTC
CDR3: CASSLYEQRSSYEQYF

size: -
V: TRBV5-4
D: -
J: TRBJ1-2
DNA: TGTGCCAGCAGCTCCGACAGTTATGGCTACACCTTC
CDR3: CASSSDSYGYTF

size: -
V: TRBV6-1
D: -
J: TRBJ2-1
DNA: TGTGCCAGCAGTACTCACGTTGAGCAGTTCTTC
CDR3: CASSTHVEQFF

size: -
V: TRBV6-4
D: -
J: TRBJ2-3
DNA: TGTGCCAGCAGTGACGTAGCCTCCACAGATACGCAGTATTTT
CDR3: CASSDVASTDTQYF